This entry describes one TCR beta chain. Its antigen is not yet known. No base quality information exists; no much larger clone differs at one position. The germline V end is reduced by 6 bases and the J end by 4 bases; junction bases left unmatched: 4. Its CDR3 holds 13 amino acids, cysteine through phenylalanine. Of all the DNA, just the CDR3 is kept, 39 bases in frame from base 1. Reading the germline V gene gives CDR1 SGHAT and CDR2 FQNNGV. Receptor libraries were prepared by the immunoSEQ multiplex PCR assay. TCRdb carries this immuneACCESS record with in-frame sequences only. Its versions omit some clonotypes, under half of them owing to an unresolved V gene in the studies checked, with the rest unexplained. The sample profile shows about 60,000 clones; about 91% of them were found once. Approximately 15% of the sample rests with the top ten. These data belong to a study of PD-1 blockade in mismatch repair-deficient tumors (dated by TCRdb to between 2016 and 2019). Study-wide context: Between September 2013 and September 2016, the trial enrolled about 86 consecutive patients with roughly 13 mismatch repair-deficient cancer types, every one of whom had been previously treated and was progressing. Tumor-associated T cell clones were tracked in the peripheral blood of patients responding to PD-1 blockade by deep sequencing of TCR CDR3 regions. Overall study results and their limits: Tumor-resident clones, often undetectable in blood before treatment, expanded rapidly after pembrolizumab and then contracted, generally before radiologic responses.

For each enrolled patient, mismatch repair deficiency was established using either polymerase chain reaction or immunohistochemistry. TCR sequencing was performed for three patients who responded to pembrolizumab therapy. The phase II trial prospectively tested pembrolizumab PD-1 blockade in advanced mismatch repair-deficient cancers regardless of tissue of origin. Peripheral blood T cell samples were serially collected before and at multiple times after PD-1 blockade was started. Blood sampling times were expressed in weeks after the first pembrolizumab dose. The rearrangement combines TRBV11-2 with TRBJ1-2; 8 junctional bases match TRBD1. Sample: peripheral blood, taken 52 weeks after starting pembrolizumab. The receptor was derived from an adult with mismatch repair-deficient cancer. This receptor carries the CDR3 CASSAGTGYGYTF. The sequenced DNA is TGTGCCAGCAGTGCCGGGACAGGCTATGGCTACACCTTC. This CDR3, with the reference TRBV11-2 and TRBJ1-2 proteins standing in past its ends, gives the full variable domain EAGVAQSPRYKIIEKRQSVAFWCNPISGHATLYWYQQILGQGPKLLIQFQNNGVVDDSQLPKDRFSAERLKGVDSTLKIQPAKLEDSAVYLCASSAGTGYGYTFGSGTRLTVV.